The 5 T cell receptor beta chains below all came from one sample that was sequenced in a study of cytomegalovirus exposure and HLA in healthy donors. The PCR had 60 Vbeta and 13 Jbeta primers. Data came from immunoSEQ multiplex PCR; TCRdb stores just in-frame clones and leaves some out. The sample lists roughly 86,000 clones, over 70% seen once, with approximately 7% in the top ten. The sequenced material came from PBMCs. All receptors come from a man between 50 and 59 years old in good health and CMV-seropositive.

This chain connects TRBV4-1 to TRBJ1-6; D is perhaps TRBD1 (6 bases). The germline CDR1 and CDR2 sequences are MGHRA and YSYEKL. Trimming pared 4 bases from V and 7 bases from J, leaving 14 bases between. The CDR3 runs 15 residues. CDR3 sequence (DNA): TGCGCCAGCAGCCGCACAGGGTCCGGAAATTCACCCCTCCACTTT. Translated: CASSRTGSGNSPLHF.

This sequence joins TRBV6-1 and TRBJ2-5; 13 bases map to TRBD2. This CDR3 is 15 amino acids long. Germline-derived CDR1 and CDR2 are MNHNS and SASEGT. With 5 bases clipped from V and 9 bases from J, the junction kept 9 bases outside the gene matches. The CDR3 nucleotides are TGTGCCAGCAGTCCGACTAGCGGGGGGATTTCGGCCCAGTACTTC. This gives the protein CASSPTSGGISAQYF.

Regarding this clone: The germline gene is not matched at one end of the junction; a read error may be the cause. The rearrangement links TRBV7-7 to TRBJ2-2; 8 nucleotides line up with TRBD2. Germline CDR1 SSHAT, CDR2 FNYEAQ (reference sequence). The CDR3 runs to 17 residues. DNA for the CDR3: TGTGCTAGCAGCCTAACTCCGGGGGGGCCAAGCACCGGGGAGCTGTTTTTT. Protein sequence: CASSLTPGGPSTGELFF.

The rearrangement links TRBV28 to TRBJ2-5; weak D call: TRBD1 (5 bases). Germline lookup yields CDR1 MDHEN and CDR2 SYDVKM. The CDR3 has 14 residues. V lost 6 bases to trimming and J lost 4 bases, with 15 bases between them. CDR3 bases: TGTGCCAGCAGCGGCCCCAGGGTCCGAGAGACCCAGTACTTC. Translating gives CASSGPRVRETQYF.

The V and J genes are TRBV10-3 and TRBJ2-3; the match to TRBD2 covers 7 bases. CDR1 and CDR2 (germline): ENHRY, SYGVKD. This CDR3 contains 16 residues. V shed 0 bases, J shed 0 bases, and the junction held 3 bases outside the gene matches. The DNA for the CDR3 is TGTGCCATCAGTGAGTCGAGGCGGGGGAGCACAGATACGCAGTATTTT. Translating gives CAISESRRGSTDTQYF.